These T cell receptor beta chains were read from a single sample in a study of T cell responses to AZD1222 COVID-19 vaccine. The protocol was immunoSEQ multiplex PCR, while the TCRdb copy is restricted to in-frame clones and leaves out a portion. The sample gives roughly 150,000 clones, around 89% of which show up once; approximately 3.6% is in the top ten. The source was peripheral blood, collected on day 0 of MenACWY control vaccination. These receptors were obtained from an adult in good health. Both conserved end residues are part of each CDR3. A D gene is named only where the DNA matches it firmly. For some rows the clone size is stated as once, few or many, or as a class when expanded; others skip it.

d_gene: TRBD2; j_gene: TRBJ2-2; v_gene: TRBV7-2; abundance: -; CDR3aa: CASSPLAGGDTGELFF; CDR3nt: TGTGCCAGCAGCCCTTTAGCGGGGGGGGACACCGGGGAGCTGTTTTTT
d_gene: -; j_gene: TRBJ2-3; v_gene: TRBV18; abundance: -; CDR3aa: CATQTRVDTDTQYF; CDR3nt: TGTGCCACCCAGACCCGGGTGGACACAGATACGCAGTATTTT
d_gene: TRBD1; j_gene: TRBJ2-7; v_gene: TRBV11-3; abundance: -; CDR3aa: CASSRDRAGEQYF; CDR3nt: TGTGCCAGCAGCCGGGACAGGGCGGGCGAGCAGTACTTC
d_gene: -; j_gene: TRBJ1-1; v_gene: TRBV5-3; abundance: -; CDR3aa: CARSLPAKNTEAFF; CDR3nt: TGTGCCAGAAGCCTTCCAGCGAAGAACACTGAAGCTTTCTTT
d_gene: -; j_gene: TRBJ2-2; v_gene: TRBV19; abundance: -; CDR3aa: CASSQSNSVDTGELFF; CDR3nt: TGTGCCAGTAGTCAAAGTAATAGCGTAGACACCGGGGAGCTGTTTTTT
d_gene: -; j_gene: TRBJ1-3; v_gene: TRBV7-7; abundance: many; CDR3aa: CASSLDQGPGNTIYF; CDR3nt: TGTGCTAGCAGCTTAGATCAGGGCCCGGGAAACACCATATATTTT
d_gene: TRBD2; j_gene: TRBJ2-5; v_gene: TRBV5-1; abundance: -; CDR3aa: CASSLVLAGAETQYF; CDR3nt: TGCGCCAGCAGCTTGGTTCTAGCGGGGGCAGAGACCCAGTACTTC
d_gene: -; j_gene: TRBJ1-5; v_gene: TRBV6-5; abundance: -; CDR3aa: CASSWRDNQPQHF; CDR3nt: TGTGCCAGCAGTTGGCGGGACAATCAGCCCCAGCATTTT
d_gene: -; j_gene: TRBJ1-2; v_gene: TRBV5-5; abundance: once; CDR3aa: CASSLGGTANYGYTF; CDR3nt: TGTGCCAGCAGCTTAGGTGGGACCGCGAACTATGGCTACACCTTC
d_gene: -; j_gene: TRBJ1-4; v_gene: TRBV5-6; abundance: once; CDR3aa: CASSLLRGGGEKLFF; CDR3nt: TGTGCCAGCAGCTTGTTAAGGGGGGGAGGCGAAAAACTGTTTTTT
d_gene: TRBD1; j_gene: TRBJ1-5; v_gene: TRBV28; abundance: once; CDR3aa: CASSFGTGNGQPQHF; CDR3nt: TGTGCCAGCAGTTTCGGGACAGGGAACGGCCAGCCCCAGCATTTT
d_gene: -; j_gene: TRBJ2-5; v_gene: TRBV19; abundance: -; CDR3aa: CASSIGVVETQYF; CDR3nt: TGTGCCAGTAGTATAGGGGTTGTAGAGACCCAGTACTTC
d_gene: -; j_gene: TRBJ2-1; v_gene: TRBV4-2; abundance: -; CDR3aa: CASSPQVRAHNEQFF; CDR3nt: TGTGCCAGCAGCCCTCAAGTCCGGGCCCACAATGAGCAGTTCTTC
d_gene: TRBD1; j_gene: TRBJ2-6; v_gene: TRBV5-6; abundance: -; CDR3aa: CASSRVDRVGGANVLTF; CDR3nt: TGTGCCAGCAGCCGCGTAGACAGGGTTGGCGGGGCCAACGTCCTGACTTTC
d_gene: -; j_gene: TRBJ1-4; v_gene: TRBV7-9; abundance: few; CDR3aa: CASSPSGSREKLFF; CDR3nt: TGTGCCAGCAGTCCTTCAGGGTCGCGTGAAAAACTGTTTTTT
d_gene: -; j_gene: TRBJ2-7; v_gene: TRBV7-2; abundance: -; CDR3aa: CASSSGTTIGYEQYF; CDR3nt: TGTGCCAGCAGCTCGGGGACAACTATTGGCTACGAGCAGTACTTC
d_gene: -; j_gene: TRBJ1-5; v_gene: TRBV5-1; abundance: -; CDR3aa: CASSWQGNQPQHF; CDR3nt: TGCGCCAGCAGCTGGCAGGGAAATCAGCCCCAGCATTTT
d_gene: -; j_gene: TRBJ1-2; v_gene: TRBV20-1; abundance: once; CDR3aa: CSASLDFTGYTF; CDR3nt: TGCAGTGCTAGTCTGGACTTCACGGGCTACACCTTC
d_gene: -; j_gene: TRBJ1-3; v_gene: TRBV5-1; abundance: -; CDR3aa: CASSRPERGAYGNTIYF; CDR3nt: TGCGCCAGCAGCAGACCTGAACGGGGAGCCTACGGAAACACCATATATTTT
d_gene: -; j_gene: TRBJ1-5; v_gene: TRBV4-2; abundance: once; CDR3aa: CASSQADRINQPQHF; CDR3nt: TGTGCCAGCAGCCAAGCCGACAGAATCAATCAGCCCCAGCATTTT
d_gene: -; j_gene: TRBJ2-7; v_gene: TRBV21-1; abundance: -; CDR3aa: CASSKDWPSGTAPYEQYF; CDR3nt: TGTGCCAGCAGCAAAGATTGGCCTAGCGGGACCGCCCCCTACGAGCAGTACTTC
d_gene: -; j_gene: TRBJ2-6; v_gene: TRBV9; abundance: -; CDR3aa: CASSPDPSGANVLTF; CDR3nt: TGTGCCAGCAGCCCGGATCCCTCTGGGGCCAACGTCCTGACTTTC
d_gene: -; j_gene: TRBJ2-7; v_gene: TRBV13; abundance: -; CDR3aa: CASSLGASPGEQYF; CDR3nt: TGTGCCAGCAGCTTAGGTGCGTCCCCCGGGGAGCAGTACTTC
d_gene: TRBD1; j_gene: TRBJ1-2; v_gene: TRBV7-8; abundance: -; CDR3aa: CASSLDGTGFGYTF; CDR3nt: TGTGCCAGCAGCTTAGACGGGACAGGGTTTGGCTACACCTTC
d_gene: -; j_gene: TRBJ2-5; v_gene: TRBV7-3; abundance: -; CDR3aa: CASSFLGRQETQYF; CDR3nt: TGTGCCAGCAGCTTTCTGGGCAGGCAAGAGACCCAGTACTTC
d_gene: TRBD1; j_gene: TRBJ1-6; v_gene: TRBV29-1; abundance: -; CDR3aa: CSVAETGFDSPLHF; CDR3nt: TGCAGCGTTGCAGAGACAGGGTTTGATTCACCCCTCCACTTT
d_gene: -; j_gene: TRBJ2-5; v_gene: TRBV2; abundance: once; CDR3aa: CASSDQEIQETQYF; CDR3nt: TGTGCCAGCAGTGATCAGGAGATCCAAGAGACCCAGTACTTC
d_gene: -; j_gene: TRBJ1-4; v_gene: TRBV2; abundance: -; CDR3aa: CASIGLTNEKLFF; CDR3nt: TGTGCCAGCATAGGACTCACTAATGAAAAACTGTTTTTT
d_gene: -; j_gene: TRBJ1-4; v_gene: TRBV30; abundance: -; CDR3aa: CASGQGDEKLFF; CDR3nt: TGTGCCTCGGGACAAGGAGATGAAAAACTGTTTTTT
d_gene: -; j_gene: TRBJ2-4; v_gene: TRBV7-3; abundance: -; CDR3aa: CASSLSGGSGRNIQYF; CDR3nt: TGTGCCAGCAGCTTAAGCGGCGGGTCAGGGAGGAACATTCAGTACTTC
d_gene: -; j_gene: TRBJ2-2; v_gene: TRBV19; abundance: -; CDR3aa: CASSEVLRSNTGELFF; CDR3nt: TGTGCCAGTAGTGAGGTCCTGAGATCGAACACCGGGGAGCTGTTTTTT
d_gene: -; j_gene: TRBJ2-6; v_gene: TRBV7-2; abundance: -; CDR3aa: CASGPFAANVLTF; CDR3nt: TGTGCCAGCGGACCCTTTGCGGCTAACGTCCTGACTTTC
d_gene: -; j_gene: TRBJ1-2; v_gene: TRBV28; abundance: -; CDR3aa: CASSPGTANYGYTF; CDR3nt: TGTGCCAGCAGTCCCGGGACCGCCAACTATGGCTACACCTTC
d_gene: -; j_gene: TRBJ1-1; v_gene: TRBV11-2; abundance: -; CDR3aa: CASSLGNSMNTEAFF; CDR3nt: TGTGCCAGCAGCTTAGGGAATAGCATGAACACTGAAGCTTTCTTT
d_gene: -; j_gene: TRBJ1-3; v_gene: TRBV6-1; abundance: -; CDR3aa: CASSERGVLSGNTIYF; CDR3nt: TGTGCCAGCAGTGAACGGGGGGTGCTCTCTGGAAACACCATATATTTT
d_gene: -; j_gene: TRBJ2-7; v_gene: TRBV28; abundance: -; CDR3aa: CASSSPGVTLEQYF; CDR3nt: TGTGCCAGCAGTTCTCCAGGGGTCACTCTCGAGCAGTACTTC
d_gene: -; j_gene: TRBJ2-2; v_gene: TRBV6-4; abundance: -; CDR3aa: CASSSQGSGELFF; CDR3nt: TGTGCCAGTAGTTCCCAGGGTTCCGGGGAGCTGTTTTTT
d_gene: -; j_gene: TRBJ1-4; v_gene: TRBV10-3; abundance: -; CDR3aa: CATRVDGGNEKLFF; CDR3nt: TGTGCCACCAGGGTAGACGGGGGAAATGAAAAACTGTTTTTT
d_gene: -; j_gene: TRBJ2-1; v_gene: TRBV2; abundance: -; CDR3aa: CASSDSGFGYNEQFF; CDR3nt: TGTGCCAGCAGTGATTCAGGGTTTGGATACAATGAGCAGTTCTTC
d_gene: -; j_gene: TRBJ1-3; v_gene: TRBV6-5; abundance: few; CDR3aa: CASMGQPFSGNTIYF; CDR3nt: TGTGCCAGCATGGGTCAGCCGTTCTCTGGAAACACCATATATTTT
d_gene: -; j_gene: TRBJ2-5; v_gene: TRBV5-1; abundance: -; CDR3aa: CASSLVSARETQYF; CDR3nt: TGCGCCAGCAGCTTGGTCTCGGCGCGGGAGACCCAGTACTTC
d_gene: -; j_gene: TRBJ2-1; v_gene: TRBV6-5; abundance: -; CDR3aa: CASTPGVIYNEQFF; CDR3nt: TGTGCCAGCACTCCAGGGGTTATCTACAATGAGCAGTTCTTC
d_gene: -; j_gene: TRBJ1-2; v_gene: TRBV11-3; abundance: -; CDR3aa: CASSPDALDYGYTF; CDR3nt: TGTGCCAGCAGCCCTGACGCCCTTGACTATGGCTACACCTTC
d_gene: -; j_gene: TRBJ1-5; v_gene: TRBV30; abundance: -; CDR3aa: CAWSVQGGQPQHF; CDR3nt: TGTGCCTGGAGTGTACAGGGAGGACAGCCCCAGCATTTT
d_gene: TRBD1; j_gene: TRBJ2-4; v_gene: TRBV5-6; abundance: many; CDR3aa: CASSTSTGALAKNIQYF; CDR3nt: TGTGCCAGCAGCACCTCGACAGGGGCCCTAGCCAAAAACATTCAGTACTTC
d_gene: TRBD1; j_gene: TRBJ1-1; v_gene: TRBV28; abundance: -; CDR3aa: CASSRRQGRTEAFF; CDR3nt: TGTGCCAGCAGTAGGAGACAGGGAAGGACTGAAGCTTTCTTT
d_gene: TRBD1; j_gene: TRBJ1-2; v_gene: TRBV7-9; abundance: -; CDR3aa: CASSFSDRGGGYTF; CDR3nt: TGTGCCAGCAGCTTTTCGGACAGGGGAGGAGGCTACACCTTC
d_gene: -; j_gene: TRBJ1-1; v_gene: TRBV7-3; abundance: many; CDR3aa: CASSLSGRMNTEAFF; CDR3nt: TGTGCCAGCAGCCTCTCAGGCCGAATGAACACTGAAGCTTTCTTT
d_gene: -; j_gene: TRBJ2-3; v_gene: TRBV4-2; abundance: few; CDR3aa: CASSQEPWDTQYF; CDR3nt: TGTGCCAGCAGCCAAGAGCCCTGGGATACGCAGTATTTT
d_gene: TRBD1; j_gene: TRBJ1-1; v_gene: TRBV15; abundance: -; CDR3aa: CATSREGPAVGAGGFTEAFF; CDR3nt: TGTGCCACCAGCAGAGAGGGTCCCGCAGTCGGGGCAGGGGGTTTTACTGAAGCTTTCTTT
d_gene: -; j_gene: TRBJ1-2; v_gene: TRBV20-1; abundance: -; CDR3aa: CSASSLGPFYGYTF; CDR3nt: TGCAGTGCTAGTAGCCTGGGACCTTTCTATGGCTACACCTTC
d_gene: -; j_gene: TRBJ1-1; v_gene: TRBV18; abundance: -; CDR3aa: CASSQLTEAFF; CDR3nt: TGTGCCAGCTCCCAACTCACTGAAGCTTTCTTT
d_gene: -; j_gene: TRBJ2-7; v_gene: TRBV9; abundance: -; CDR3aa: CASSGSALDEQYF; CDR3nt: TGTGCCAGCAGCGGTAGCGCATTAGACGAGCAGTACTTC
d_gene: TRBD1; j_gene: TRBJ2-3; v_gene: TRBV18; abundance: -; CDR3aa: CASSPPSPGQGADTQYF; CDR3nt: TGTGCCAGCTCACCACCGTCCCCGGGACAGGGGGCAGATACGCAGTATTTT